This is a list of T cell receptor beta chains from one sample in a study of blood T cell repertoires in COVID-19. Here immunoSEQ multiplex PCR was the method, and the copy in TCRdb shows in-frame clones only, minus some. The sample yields over 120,000 clones, roughly 77% seen once. The sequencing input was peripheral blood. Receptors originate from a woman aged 65 to 85 with COVID-19, enrolled during active disease. CDR3s include the opening cysteine and the closing phenylalanine or tryptophan. The D gene is left open where the match is weak. Clone size is given for some rows only: seen once, a few or many times, or a class if the clone is expanded.

TRBJ2-2	once	.	TRBV7-2	TGTGCCACCCTCCCAGAGCCTAGCTTGGCCGGGGAGCTGTTTTTT	CATLPEPSLAGELFF
TRBJ2-1	.	.	TRBV6-2/TRBV6-3	TGTGCCAGCAGTTACTCTCGGGGGAATGAGCAGTTCTTC	CASSYSRGNEQFF
TRBJ2-2	.	.	TRBV12-5	TGTGCTAGTGGTCGATCGACGGGGGACACCGGGGAGCTGTTTTTT	CASGRSTGDTGELFF
TRBJ1-3	.	.	TRBV7-2	TGTGCCAGCAGCCGTGGGACACCCGTCTCTGGAAACACCATATATTTT	CASSRGTPVSGNTIYF
TRBJ2-1	.	.	TRBV6-5	TGTGCCAGCAGTTACGGGACTCCAGCTGATGAGCAGTTCTTC	CASSYGTPADEQFF
TRBJ1-1	.	TRBD1	TRBV4-2	TGTGCCAGCAGCCAAACAGGGGGGGCGGACACTGAAGCTTTCTTT	CASSQTGGADTEAFF
TRBJ2-7	.	TRBD1	TRBV18	TGTGCCAGCTCGCGCCGACAGGGGGCGCTTGGCTCCGAGCAGTACTTC	CASSRRQGALGSEQYF
TRBJ1-1	.	.	TRBV18	TGTGCCAGCTCACCCCTCCCGGGGGGCCGTGACACTGAAGCTTTCTTT	CASSPLPGGRDTEAFF
TRBJ2-5	.	.	TRBV9	TGTGCCAGCAGCGTAGGGGGGGACCAAGAGACCCAGTACTTC	CASSVGGDQETQYF
TRBJ1-1	.	.	TRBV9	TGTGCCAGCAGCGTAGGTTTCGGGGGTGGCACTGAAGCTTTCTTT	CASSVGFGGGTEAFF
TRBJ2-7	.	TRBD1	TRBV6-5	TGTGCCAGCAGCCGGGACAGAGACTACGAGCAGTACTTC	CASSRDRDYEQYF
TRBJ2-5	.	.	TRBV12-5	TGTGCTAGTGCCCTGGGTGAGGGTCAAGAGACCCAGTACTTC	CASALGEGQETQYF
TRBJ1-3	.	.	TRBV7-9	TGTGCCAGCAGCTCCCCCCGTAGAGGGAGCCCTGGAAACACCATATATTTT	CASSSPRRGSPGNTIYF
TRBJ1-1	.	.	TRBV6-6	TGTGCCAGCAGCCCTATTGGGCGTACTGAAGCTTTCTTT	CASSPIGRTEAFF
TRBJ2-1	.	TRBD2	TRBV2	TGTGCCAGCAGATATGGACTAGCGGGGGGCAATGAGCAGTTCTTC	CASRYGLAGGNEQFF
TRBJ2-7	.	TRBD2	TRBV30	TGTGCCTGGACTCCTAGCGGGGGGTCCTGGGAGCAGTACTTC	CAWTPSGGSWEQYF
TRBJ1-1	.	TRBD1	TRBV6-4	TGTGCCAGCAGTGGGCAGGGGGCCAGTGAAGCTTTCTTT	CASSGQGASEAFF
TRBJ1-6	.	.	TRBV7-2	TGTGCCAGCAGCTTATACCAGCTGGAGGCCTCCTATAATTCACCCCTCCACTTT	CASSLYQLEASYNSPLHF
TRBJ2-5	.	.	TRBV6-6	TGTGCCAGCAGTTACAGCCCAGCAGCGGAGACCCAGTACTTC	CASSYSPAAETQYF
TRBJ1-3	.	.	TRBV30	TGTGCCTGGAGTGTAGCGGGGGCGGGTGGAAACACCATATATTTT	CAWSVAGAGGNTIYF
TRBJ1-2	.	.	TRBV6-5	TGTGCCAGCAGACCCGACTACTCTGACTATGGCTACACCTTC	CASRPDYSDYGYTF
TRBJ2-5	.	TRBD2	TRBV9	TGTGCCAGCAGCGTAGGAGCGGGGGACCAAGAGACCCAGTACTTC	CASSVGAGDQETQYF
TRBJ2-5	.	TRBD2	TRBV19	TGTGCCAGTATGCGGACTAGCGGGGGCCAAGAGACCCAGTACTTC	CASMRTSGGQETQYF
TRBJ2-3	.	.	TRBV10-3	TGTGCCATCAGTGATCCTAGCGTACGGACAGATACGCAGTATTTT	CAISDPSVRTDTQYF
TRBJ2-7	once	.	TRBV6-1	TGTGCCAGCAGTGAAGCGGGAAGCGGCTACGAGCAGTACTTC	CASSEAGSGYEQYF
TRBJ2-7	.	TRBD2	TRBV7-7	TGTGCTAGCAGCCCGGGACTAGCGGGGGTCTACGAGCAGTACTTC	CASSPGLAGVYEQYF
TRBJ2-1	.	.	TRBV11-3	TGTGCCAGCAGCCCCGAGGGGGGGCTTGAAAATGAGCAGTTCTTC	CASSPEGGLENEQFF
TRBJ1-6	.	.	TRBV27	TGTGCCAGCAGTTTAAGAGGGTGGGATTCACCCCTCCACTTT	CASSLRGWDSPLHF
TRBJ2-1	.	TRBD2	TRBV5-4	TGTGCCAGCAGCTTGGGGGGCGGGGGCTCCTACAATGAGCAGTTCTTC	CASSLGGGGSYNEQFF
TRBJ1-1	.	TRBD1	TRBV27	TGTGCCGTTCGCCTAAGCAGACAGGGGAACACTGAAGCTTTCTTT	CAVRLSRQGNTEAFF
TRBJ1-2	few	TRBD1	TRBV5-1	TGCGCCAGCAGGAGGGGACAGGGTGATGGCTACACCTTC	CASRRGQGDGYTF
TRBJ1-2	.	.	TRBV7-2	TGTGCCAGCAGCTTACTCGAGTTGTCTGGCTACACCTTC	CASSLLELSGYTF